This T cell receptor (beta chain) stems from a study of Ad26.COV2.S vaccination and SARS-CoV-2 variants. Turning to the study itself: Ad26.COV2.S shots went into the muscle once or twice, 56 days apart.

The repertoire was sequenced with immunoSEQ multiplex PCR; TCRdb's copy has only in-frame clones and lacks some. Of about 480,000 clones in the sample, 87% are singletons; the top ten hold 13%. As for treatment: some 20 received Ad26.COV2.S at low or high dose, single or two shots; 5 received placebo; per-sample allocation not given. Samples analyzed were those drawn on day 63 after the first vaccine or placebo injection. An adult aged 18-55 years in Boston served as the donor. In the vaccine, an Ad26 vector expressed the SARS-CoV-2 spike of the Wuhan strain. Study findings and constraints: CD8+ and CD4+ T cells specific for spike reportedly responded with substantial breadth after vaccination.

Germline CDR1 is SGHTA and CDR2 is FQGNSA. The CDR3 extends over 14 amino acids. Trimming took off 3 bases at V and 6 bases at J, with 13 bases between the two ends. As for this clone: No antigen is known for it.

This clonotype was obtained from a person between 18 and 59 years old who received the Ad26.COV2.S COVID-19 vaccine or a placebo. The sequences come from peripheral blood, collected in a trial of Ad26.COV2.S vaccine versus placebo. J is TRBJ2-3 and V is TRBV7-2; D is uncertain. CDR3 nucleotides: TGTGCCAGCAGCTTGTCGGTCCCTCGCGATACGCAGTATTTT. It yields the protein CASSLSVPRDTQYF.